These T cell receptor beta chains were read from a single sample in a study of T-cell memory formation after mild COVID-19. TCRdb analysed the 5' RACE reads with MiXCR anew, one entry per CDR3 protein. The sample contains fewer than 250,000 distinct CDR3 sequences, about 10% of which appear only once. Input material: PBMCs or a T cell subset sorted from them (not recorded which). These receptors originate from a man aged 18-30 years who had mild COVID-19 (a few samples of this study predate the infection). Cell type and time point are not known. Both conserved end residues are part of each CDR3. The order of the fields is J gene, V gene, clone size, D gene, CDR3 DNA, CDR3 protein. The D gene is left open where the match is weak. Rows give clone size only sometimes, using once, few, many, or a class for an expanded clone.

>TRBJ1-1|TRBV19|.|.
TGTGCCAGTAGTATAGGTGAGGGTACGAACACTGAAGCTTTCTTT
CASSIGEGTNTEAFF
>TRBJ2-5|TRBV4-2|few|TRBD1
TGTGCCAGCAGAAAGGGGGGGACAGGGGAGGAAGAGACCCAGTACTTC
CASRKGGTGEEETQYF
>TRBJ1-5|TRBV12-3/TRBV12-4|many|.
TGTGCCAGCAGTGATCCCGGTCAGCCCCAGCATTTT
CASSDPGQPQHF
>TRBJ1-6|TRBV5-1|.|.
TGCGCCAGCAGGGAGGAATCTAATTCACCCCTCCACTTT
CASREESNSPLHF
>TRBJ2-5|TRBV5-1|.|.
TGCGCCAGCAGCTTGTTAGCCGGGAACGAAGAGACCCAGTACTTC
CASSLLAGNEETQYF
>TRBJ2-7|TRBV20-1|.|.
TGCAGTGCTAGAGATGGGGGGGCCCACTACGAGCAGTACTTC
CSARDGGAHYEQYF
>TRBJ2-2|TRBV4-2|few|TRBD2
TGTGCCAGCAGCCAGACGGGACTAGCGGGGGACACCGGGGAGCTGTTTTTT
CASSQTGLAGDTGELFF
>TRBJ2-1|TRBV6-6|few|TRBD1
TGTGCCACGCTCCCGAGACAGGGGGTTGGTGAGCAGTTCTTC
CATLPRQGVGEQFF
>TRBJ2-1|TRBV7-3|few|.
TGTGCCCCTGCGGGGGAGCAGTTCTTC
CAPAGEQFF
>TRBJ1-1|TRBV5-4|.|TRBD1
TGTGCCAGCAGCGAGGGACAGGGGAACACTGAAGCTTTCTTT
CASSEGQGNTEAFF
>TRBJ2-2|TRBV12-3/TRBV12-4|many|.
TGTGCCAGCAGTTTAGCGGCGGGGAGCGGGGAGCTGTTTTTT
CASSLAAGSGELFF
>TRBJ2-1|TRBV10-3|many|.
TGTGCCATCAGTGATCTAGCTGGCAATGAGCAGTTCTTC
CAISDLAGNEQFF
>TRBJ1-2|TRBV2|.|TRBD1
TGTGCCAGCAGGAGGGTGGGACAGGCGCTCCTTAACTATGGCTACACCTTC
CASRRVGQALLNYGYTF
>TRBJ2-1|TRBV24-1|few|.
TGTGCCACCAGCTGGGAAGGGGGTGAGCAGTTCTTC
CATSWEGGEQFF
>TRBJ1-1|TRBV6-5|once|TRBD1
TGTGCCAGCAGCCGGACAGGGTACAGCACTGAAGCTTTCTTT
CASSRTGYSTEAFF
>TRBJ1-5|TRBV7-2|few|.
TGTGCCAGCAGCTTAGTTTCTGGGGACAATCAGCCCCAGCATTTT
CASSLVSGDNQPQHF
>TRBJ1-2|TRBV9|.|.
TGTGCCAGCAGCGTAGAGGCAGGACTTAACTATGGCTACACCTTC
CASSVEAGLNYGYTF
>TRBJ2-5|TRBV12-3/TRBV12-4|.|.
TGTGCCAGCAGCCTGGGTAAATTTGGAGGTAGTCAAGAGACCCAGTACTTC
CASSLGKFGGSQETQYF
>TRBJ2-4|TRBV15|few|.
TGTGCCACCAGCAGCTCTTCGATCGGGACGGCTCAGTACTTC
CATSSSSIGTAQYF
>TRBJ1-1|TRBV7-9|few|.
TGTGCCAGCCGCGAAGGGGTAATGAACACTGAAGCTTTCTTT
CASREGVMNTEAFF
>TRBJ2-2|TRBV6-2/TRBV6-3|few|TRBD2
TGTGCCAGCAGCGGGGGGGGAAGCCCGTTTTTT
CASSGGGSPFF
>TRBJ1-1|TRBV6-5|many|.
TGTGCCAGCAGTTACAGGTCGGCAGGGGCCACTGAAGCTTTCTTT
CASSYRSAGATEAFF
>TRBJ2-3|TRBV6-2/TRBV6-3|few|.
TGTGCCAGCAGTTACCACCGGGACATGACAACAGATACGCAGTATTTT
CASSYHRDMTTDTQYF
>TRBJ2-3|TRBV27|few|.
TGTGCCAGCAGTCATAGGGGAACGAGCACAGATACGCAGTATTTT
CASSHRGTSTDTQYF
>TRBJ2-3|TRBV5-6|few|.
TGTGCCACCTGCGACGGGCGGGGACGCACAGATACGCAGTATTTT
CATCDGRGRTDTQYF
>TRBJ2-2|TRBV7-2|.|TRBD1
TGTGCCAGCAGCCAAGGACAGGGGGGCACCGGGGAGCTGTTTTTT
CASSQGQGGTGELFF
>TRBJ1-4|TRBV12-3/TRBV12-4|.|.
TGTGCCAGCAGTTTATCAGGAGGTGAAAAACTGTTTTTT
CASSLSGGEKLFF
>TRBJ1-1|TRBV7-8|few|TRBD1
TGTGCCAGCAGCTTAGCGATAGGCAGGGGGGAAATCGCTGAAGCTTTCTTT
CASSLAIGRGEIAEAFF
>TRBJ1-1|TRBV6-5|many|TRBD1
TGTGCCAGCAGTTACACCGGACAGGGGAACACTGAAGCTTTCTTT
CASSYTGQGNTEAFF
>TRBJ2-3|TRBV10-3|many|.
TGTGCCATCAGTGAGTCCGGGGGAACAGATACGCAGTATTTT
CAISESGGTDTQYF
>TRBJ2-5|TRBV5-1|many|.
TGCGCCAGCAGCACACAACAGAGGGAGACCCAGTACTTC
CASSTQQRETQYF
>TRBJ1-2|TRBV18|.|.
TGTGCCAGCTCGCCCCCGAGGACGACCACCTATGGCTACACCTTC
CASSPPRTTTYGYTF
>TRBJ1-1|TRBV12-3/TRBV12-4|few|.
TGTGCCAGCAGTTTACCGGACACGGTGCTAGCTTTCTTT
CASSLPDTVLAFF
>TRBJ2-2|TRBV5-1|.|TRBD1
TGCGCCAGCAGTTTTCAGGGGGATGTCACAGGGGAGCTGTTTTTT
CASSFQGDVTGELFF
>TRBJ1-1|TRBV2|.|.
TGTGCCAGCAGTGAACAGCTGAACACTGAAGCTTTCTTT
CASSEQLNTEAFF
>TRBJ2-1|TRBV4-2|few|TRBD2
TGTGCCAGCAGCCAAGGACGCACTAGCGGGGGGGTCAATGAGCAGTTCTTC
CASSQGRTSGGVNEQFF
>TRBJ1-6|TRBV20-1|few|.
TGCAGTGCTAGAGATGCCGGGACGGAGCAACATTCACCCCTCCACTTT
CSARDAGTEQHSPLHF
>TRBJ2-1|TRBV6-1|.|TRBD1
TGTGCCAGCAGTGGAGACCCGGGACAGGGGAGCGATGAGCAGTTCTTC
CASSGDPGQGSDEQFF
>TRBJ1-2|TRBV4-3|.|TRBD1
TGCGCCAGCAGCCTAATCGGAGGGGGCGCAGGCTACACCTTC
CASSLIGGGAGYTF
>TRBJ2-1|TRBV2|many|.
TGTGCCAGCAGGTTAAGGGGGGGCCCCTACAATGAGCAGTTCTTC
CASRLRGGPYNEQFF
>TRBJ2-3|TRBV12-3/TRBV12-4|few|.
TGTGCCAGCAGTACCGGCCGGGGTCGGAGCACAGATACGCAGTATTTT
CASSTGRGRSTDTQYF
>TRBJ2-1|TRBV12-3/TRBV12-4|.|TRBD1
TGTGCCAGCAGTTTAAGGACAGGGGGGTATCATGAGCAGTTCTTC
CASSLRTGGYHEQFF
>TRBJ1-3|TRBV4-1|.|TRBD1
TGCGCCAGCAGCCTCGACAGGGGAAGACTTGGAAACACCATATATTTT
CASSLDRGRLGNTIYF
>TRBJ1-1|TRBV12-3/TRBV12-4|few|.
TGTGCCAGCAGCAAGGTGGGGATTGAAGCTTTCTTT
CASSKVGIEAFF
>TRBJ2-3|TRBV7-9|few|TRBD2
TGTGCCAGCAGCAACGGACTAGCGGGGAGCACAGATACGCAGTATTTT
CASSNGLAGSTDTQYF
>TRBJ2-5|TRBV7-3|.|TRBD2
TGTGCCAGCAACCCTAGCGGGGGGGCCCGGGAGACCCAGTACTTC
CASNPSGGARETQYF
>TRBJ1-5|TRBV12-3/TRBV12-4|.|TRBD1
TGTGCCAGCAGGACAGGGGTCGTTAATCAGCCCCAGCATTTT
CASRTGVVNQPQHF
>TRBJ2-1|TRBV6-5|.|.
TGTGCCAGCAGTTACTCAAGGGTCAATGAGCAGTTCTTC
CASSYSRVNEQFF
>TRBJ2-5|TRBV5-1|.|.
TGCGCCAGCAGCCCGGACGGGGTTCAAGAGACCCAGTACTTC
CASSPDGVQETQYF
>TRBJ1-2|TRBV12-3/TRBV12-4|.|.
TGTGCCAGCAGTGTACAGGGACCTCTCGGCTACACCTTC
CASSVQGPLGYTF
>TRBJ1-3|TRBV7-2|.|.
TGTGCCAGCAGCTCCCAAATCTCTGGAAACACCATATATTTT
CASSSQISGNTIYF
>TRBJ2-5|TRBV6-1|.|TRBD1
TGTGCCGGGGGCAGGACAGGGGGGAGAGAGACCCAGTACTTC
CAGGRTGGRETQYF
>TRBJ1-1|TRBV7-3|once|.
TGTGCCAGCAGCCGCTCCGTAGACACTGAAGCTTTCTTT
CASSRSVDTEAFF
>TRBJ1-4|TRBV5-5|.|.
TGTGCCAGCAGCTCCCCACGTGACGGGGAGGAAAAACTGTTTTTT
CASSSPRDGEEKLFF
>TRBJ2-7|TRBV23-1|many|.
TGCGCCAGCAGTCAATACCCGGCCAGGGCCTACGAGCAGTACTTC
CASSQYPARAYEQYF